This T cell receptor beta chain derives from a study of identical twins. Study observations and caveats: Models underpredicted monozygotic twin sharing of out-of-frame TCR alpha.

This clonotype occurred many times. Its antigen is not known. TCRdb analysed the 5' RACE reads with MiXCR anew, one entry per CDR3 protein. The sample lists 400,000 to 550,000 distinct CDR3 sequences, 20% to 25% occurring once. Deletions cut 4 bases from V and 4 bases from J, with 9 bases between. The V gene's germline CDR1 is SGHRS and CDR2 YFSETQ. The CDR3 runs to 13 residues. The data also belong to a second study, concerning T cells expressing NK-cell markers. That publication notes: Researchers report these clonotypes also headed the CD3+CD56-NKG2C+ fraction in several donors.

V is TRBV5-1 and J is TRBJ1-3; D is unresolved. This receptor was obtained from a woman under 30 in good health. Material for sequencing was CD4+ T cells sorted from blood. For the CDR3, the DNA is TGCGCCAGCAGCGTAGCGGTGGGAAACACCATATATTTT. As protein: CASSVAVGNTIYF.